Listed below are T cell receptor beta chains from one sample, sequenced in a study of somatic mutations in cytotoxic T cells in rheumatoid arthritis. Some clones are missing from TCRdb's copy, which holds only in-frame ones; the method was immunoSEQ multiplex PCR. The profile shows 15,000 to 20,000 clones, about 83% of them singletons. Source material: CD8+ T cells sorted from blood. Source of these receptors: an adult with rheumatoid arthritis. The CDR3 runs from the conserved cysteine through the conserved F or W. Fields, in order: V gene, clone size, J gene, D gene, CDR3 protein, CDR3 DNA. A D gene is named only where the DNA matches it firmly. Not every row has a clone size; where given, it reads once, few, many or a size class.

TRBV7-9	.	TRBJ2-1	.	CASSLWVTGNEQFF	TGTGCCAGCAGCTTATGGGTTACGGGCAATGAGCAGTTCTTC
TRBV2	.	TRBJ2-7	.	CASSEAVLDMTYEQYF	TGTGCCAGCAGTGAAGCGGTACTGGACATGACCTACGAGCAGTACTTC
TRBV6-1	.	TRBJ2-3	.	CASSEEGFLTDTQYF	TGTGCCAGCAGTGAAGAGGGGTTCCTCACAGATACGCAGTATTTT
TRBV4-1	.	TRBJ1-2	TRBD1	CASSREDRVRYGYTF	TGCGCCAGCAGCCGGGAGGACAGGGTAAGATATGGCTACACCTTC
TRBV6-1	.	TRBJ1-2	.	CASSQVIGYTF	TGTGCCAGCTCCCAGGTCATCGGCTACACCTTC
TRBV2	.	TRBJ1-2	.	CASRDKGRANYGYTF	TGTGCCAGCAGGGATAAAGGGCGGGCTAACTATGGCTACACCTTC
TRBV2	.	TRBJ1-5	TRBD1	CASSPDRAGQPQHF	TGTGCCAGCAGCCCCGACAGGGCGGGTCAGCCCCAGCATTTT
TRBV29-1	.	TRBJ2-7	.	CSVPDTASYEQYF	TGCAGCGTCCCAGACACGGCCTCCTACGAGCAGTACTTC
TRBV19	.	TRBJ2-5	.	CASSIVLEVETQYF	TGTGCCAGTAGTATAGTCTTGGAGGTTGAGACCCAGTACTTC
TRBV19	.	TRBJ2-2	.	CASSPRAQNTGELFF	TGTGCCAGTAGTCCCCGGGCCCAGAACACCGGGGAGCTGTTTTTT
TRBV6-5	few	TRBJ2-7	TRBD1	CASSYGTGYEQYF	TGTGCCAGCAGTTATGGGACAGGGTACGAGCAGTACTTC
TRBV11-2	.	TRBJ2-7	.	CASSLESRSSYEQYF	TGTGCCAGCAGCTTAGAAAGTCGGAGCTCCTACGAGCAGTACTTC
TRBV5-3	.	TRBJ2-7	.	CARSLGGQPYEQYF	TGTGCCAGAAGCTTGGGTGGACAGCCCTACGAGCAGTACTTC
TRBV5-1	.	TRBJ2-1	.	CASSLEGHPSSYNEQFF	TGCGCCAGCAGCTTGGAAGGTCACCCGAGCTCCTACAATGAGCAGTTCTTC
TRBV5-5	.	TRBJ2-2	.	CASSWNRALTGELFF	TGTGCCAGCAGCTGGAACCGGGCCCTCACCGGGGAGCTGTTTTTT
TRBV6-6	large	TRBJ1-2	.	CASRGAKGYTF	TGTGCCAGCAGGGGCGCAAAAGGCTACACCTTC
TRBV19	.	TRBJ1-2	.	CASSASGDGYTF	TGTGCCAGTAGTGCAAGTGGGGATGGCTACACCTTC
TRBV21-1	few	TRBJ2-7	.	CASSNGVGELYEQYF	TGTGCCAGCAGCAATGGGGTCGGGGAACTCTACGAGCAGTACTTC